This T cell receptor beta chain appears in the sequencing data of a study of CD8+ T cells in alopecia areata. The overall study: Treated patients swallowed 5 to 10 mg of oral tofacitinib twice daily. Percent of scalp involved defined treated patients' severity scores.

Treatment described: oral pan-JAK inhibitor, 5-10 mg twice daily. Alopecia areata patients gave lesional scalp punch biopsies and peripheral blood samples. General study results and limits: Baseline CD8+ expansion's link to response remains uncertain, as there was one nonresponder.

Extraction and reverse transcription of RNA yielded cDNA as the sequencing template. Sequencing was performed with immunoSEQ multiplex PCR; in TCRdb, only in-frame clones are kept and a portion is missing. The sample has some 190,000 clones; 55% to 70% are singletons. Regarding this clone: Its cognate antigen is unknown.

Germline CDR1 reads MGHRA; CDR2 reads YSYEKL. The ends lost 4 bases at V and 5 bases at J; junction bases unmatched: 6. CDR3 size: 15 residues. This clonotype originated in a human donor with alopecia areata. The rearrangement links TRBV4-1 to TRBJ1-5, with 9 positions matching TRBD1. Specimen: CD4+ T cells sorted from blood, collected at week 4, from a patient treated with tofacitinib. CDR3: CASSRGTGRDQPQHF. In DNA, the CDR3 is TGCGCCAGCAGCCGCGGGACAGGGCGGGATCAGCCCCAGCATTTT.